The present entry profiles one T cell receptor beta chain with its context. Its antigen is still unknown. These data come from a study of cytomegalovirus exposure and HLA in healthy donors. Study-level findings and limits: Several of the most significant clusters appeared linked to common viral pathogens, based on a later analysis.

Germline CDR1 MGHRA, CDR2 YSYEKL. The V segment lost 4 bases and the J segment 3 bases; nucleotides outside the gene matches: 7. CDR3 length: 15 amino acids. The PCR used 60 Vbeta and 13 Jbeta primers. Libraries were prepared by immunoSEQ multiplex PCR; TCRdb keeps only in-frame clonotypes and omits some of them. The sample gives some 77,000 clones, roughly 80% of which show up once; 20% to 25% is in the top ten. The sequencing sample was made of PBMCs. The chain has TRBV4-1 and TRBJ2-7, with TRBD2 matching 9 bases. The receptor's source is a woman aged 50 to 60 in good health and CMV-seropositive. CDR3 sequence: CASSRQTSGIYEQYF. The CDR3 DNA reads TGCGCCAGCAGCCGACAGACTAGCGGTATCTACGAGCAGTACTTC.